Listed here are 28 T cell receptor beta chains from one sample, sequenced in a study of T-cell memory formation after mild COVID-19. TCRdb processed the 5' RACE reads anew with MiXCR; each CDR3 protein has one entry. The table lists approximately 350,000 distinct CDR3 sequences, around 28% of them singletons. The sequenced sample consisted of PBMCs or a T cell subset sorted from them (not recorded which). Source of these receptors: an adult woman who had mild COVID-19 (a few samples of this study predate the infection). Cell type and time point are not known.

This clonotype was counted at least ten times. J is TRBJ2-7 and V is TRBV25-1; 9 bases align to TRBD1. V trimming: 0 bases; J trimming: 3 bases; junction bases outside the gene matches: 15. Germline CDR1 reads MGHDK; CDR2 reads SYGVNS. The CDR3 extends over 19 amino acids. Here the CDR3 DNA reads TGTGCCAGCAGTGAATACCTGGACAGGGGCCCCCTCAGTGGCTACGAGCAGTACTTC. It is translated as CASSEYLDRGPLSGYEQYF.

The table lists this clonotype with a few counts. This CDR3 is CASSLRYGYTF. The DNA for the CDR3 is TGTGCCAGCAGTTTACGCTATGGCTACACCTTC. The chain carries TRBV12-3 or TRBV12-4 and TRBJ1-2; unclear D gene. The CDR3 runs 11 residues. Trimming removed 2 bases from V and 4 bases from J, with 2 bases in between.

This clonotype was counted only a few times. This sequence joins TRBV20-1 and TRBJ1-1, with D perhaps matching TRBD1 (5 bases). CDR1 is DFQATT, CDR2 SNEGSKA, per germline (reference sequence). The CDR3 consists of 11 residues. Trimming removed 3 bases at V and 5 bases at J, with 7 bases between. This chain's CDR3 is CSASGGTEAFF. The DNA of the CDR3 is TGCAGTGCTAGTGGGGGAACTGAAGCTTTCTTT.

The chain has TRBV20-1 and TRBJ1-1; 9 bases fit TRBD1. The CDR3 is made up of 14 amino acids. Looked up from germline, CDR1 is DFQATT and CDR2 is SNEGSKA (reference sequence). Unmatched junction bases numbered 4, after V lost 2 bases and J lost 3 bases. CDR3 amino acids: CSARKQGADTEAFF. CDR3 DNA sequence: TGCAGTGCTAGAAAACAGGGGGCCGACACTGAAGCTTTCTTT.

The rearrangement links TRBV7-9 to TRBJ2-2; no definite D call. Per the germline V gene, CDR1 is SEHNR and CDR2 is FQNEAQ (reference sequence). This CDR3 region has 14 residues. V lost 1 base, J lost 4 bases, and 7 bases lay in between. CDR3 region: CASSLDQTTGELFF. The DNA of the CDR3 is TGTGCCAGCAGCTTAGACCAAACCACCGGGGAGCTGTTTTTT.

The chain is built from TRBV5-1 and TRBJ1-4; D is unclear. CDR3 size: 13 residues. Germline-derived CDR1 and CDR2 are SGHRS and YFSETQ. V was cut by 4 bases and J by 5 bases, with 9 bases left in between. CDR3 nucleotide sequence: TGCGCCAGCAGCGGAGGGAGGAATGAAAAACTGTTTTTT. It yields the protein CASSGGRNEKLFF.

In its sample, this clonotype was seen a few times. This chain uses TRBV29-1 with TRBJ2-5; D remains ambiguous. This CDR3 comprises 11 residues. Germline assignment: CDR1 SQVTM and CDR2 ANQGSEA. The V gene lost 3 bases and the J gene lost 5 bases, with 7 bases spanning the gap. The chain's CDR3 is CSVDTGETQYF. The CDR3 DNA reads TGCAGCGTTGATACCGGGGAGACCCAGTACTTC. Full variable domain (outside the CDR3, taken from reference TRBV29-1 and TRBJ2-5): SAVISQKPSRDICQRGTSLTIQCQVDSQVTMMFWYRQQPGQSLTLIATANQGSEATYESGFVIDKFPISRPNLTFSTLTVSNMSPEDSSIYLCSVDTGETQYFGPGTRLLVL.

CDR3 protein: CASSPPQSSYNEQFF. The CDR3 coding sequence is TGTGCCAGCTCACCACCGCAGAGCTCCTACAATGAGCAGTTCTTC. The rearrangement uses TRBV18 and TRBJ2-1; D is unclear. Trimming shortened V by 0 bases and J by 0 bases, and 6 bases separated the two germline ends. Germline values: CDR1 KGHSH, CDR2 LQKENI. The CDR3 sequence is 15 residues long.

The genes are TRBV20-1 and TRBJ2-1; TRBD1 is a possible D gene (6 bases). The CDR3 has 11 residues. The germline CDR1 and CDR2 sequences are DFQATT and SNEGSKA (reference sequence). The V end lost 6 bases, the J end lost 10 bases, and 13 bases lay between the germline ends. Written as DNA, the CDR3 is TGCAGTGCGCCCACAGGGCCCGAGCAGTTCTTC. This encodes CSAPTGPEQFF.

This clonotype was seen only once. The V and J genes are TRBV30 and TRBJ1-2, with a possible D match to TRBD1 (5 bases). V lost 5 bases to trimming and J lost 2 bases, with 15 bases between them. This CDR3 comprises 14 residues. Germline-derived CDR1 and CDR2 are GTSNPN and SVGIG (reference sequence). For the CDR3, the DNA is TGTGCCTGGGATCGGACGAGACAGAACTATGGCTACACCTTC. Its translation: CAWDRTRQNYGYTF.

This clonotype showed up just a few times. The chain couples TRBV15 to TRBJ2-2; 9 nucleotides line up with TRBD2. Germline V gene sequence: CDR1 LNHNV, CDR2 YYDKDF (reference sequence). The junction had 2 bases not matched to a gene; V was cut back by 1 base and J by 2 bases. The CDR3 is 16 residues long. CDR3 sequence reads: CATSRAGTSNTGELFF. CDR3 DNA: TGTGCCACCAGCAGAGCTGGGACTAGCAACACCGGGGAGCTGTTTTTT.

J is TRBJ1-3 and V is TRBV2; 10 nucleotides match TRBD1. The CDR3 runs 16 residues. Germline loops: CDR1 SNHLY, CDR2 FYNNEI. The ends lost 5 bases at V and 0 bases at J; junction bases unmatched: 4. In DNA, the CDR3 is TGTGCCAGCAGTTATAGACAGGGGGCCTCTGGAAACACCATATATTTT. As protein: CASSYRQGASGNTIYF.

This clonotype occurred a few times. This chain connects TRBV4-3 to TRBJ1-2, with TRBD1 matching over 8 bases. V gave up 0 bases and J gave up 4 bases; unmatched junction bases: 10. The CDR3 covers 17 residues. Germline V gene data show CDR1 as LGHNA and CDR2 as YSLEER. The CDR3 DNA reads as TGCGCCAGCAGCCAAGATGATTGGACAGGGAAAATCTATGGCTACACCTTC. This gives the protein CASSQDDWTGKIYGYTF.

This rearrangement joins TRBV6-2 or TRBV6-3 to TRBJ2-3; TRBD2 matches at 9 bases. This CDR3 region has 17 residues. Trimming at V came to 0 bases and at J to 0 bases, leaving 4 bases not matched to a gene. The germline CDR1 and CDR2 sequences are MNHEY and SVGEGT. CDR3 DNA sequence: TGTGCCAGCAGTTACTCCGTGCGGGGGGGAAGCACAGATACGCAGTATTTT. This codes for CASSYSVRGGSTDTQYF.

CDR3 in amino acids: CSAGTDTQYF. For the CDR3, the DNA is TGCAGTGCCGGGACAGATACGCAGTATTTT. The chain recombines TRBV20-1 with TRBJ2-3; D is unresolved. V shed 6 bases and J shed 3 bases, with 4 bases lying between them. Germline V lookup: CDR1 DFQATT, CDR2 SNEGSKA (reference sequence). This CDR3 is 10 amino acids long.

The chain employs TRBV7-2 and TRBJ2-4, with 9 bases matching TRBD1. The CDR3 totals 16 residues. CDR1 and CDR2 (germline): SGHTA, FQGNSA. Trimming removed 4 bases from V and 0 bases from J; junction bases left unmatched: 4. Written as DNA, the CDR3 is TGTGCCAGCAGCTCACAGGGGGCTCTAGCCAAAAACATTCAGTACTTC. Protein product: CASSSQGALAKNIQYF.

In this sample, this clonotype turned up a few times. The rearrangement uses TRBV15 and TRBJ2-1; D remains unclear. Germline V lookup: CDR1 LNHNV, CDR2 YYDKDF (reference sequence). V gave up 0 bases and J gave up 4 bases, with 13 bases separating them. The CDR3 sequence is 16 residues long. The CDR3 DNA sequence: TGTGCCACCAGCAGAGATCAGTCTGGGTCATACAATGAGCAGTTCTTC. The encoded protein is CATSRDQSGSYNEQFF.

The chain has TRBV5-1 and TRBJ2-7; 8 bases agree with TRBD1. Germline V CDR1 and CDR2: SGHRS, YFSETQ. V lost 3 bases and J lost 5; bases outside the gene matches: 10. The CDR3 runs to 15 residues. CDR3 residues: CASSSRPTGADEQYF. The CDR3 DNA sequence: TGCGCCAGCAGCTCGAGGCCGACAGGGGCGGACGAGCAGTACTTC.

V gene TRBV7-2 combines with J gene TRBJ1-3; the D is unclear. Trimming took 2 bases from V and 0 from J, leaving 8 bases between them. CDR3 length: 15 residues. The germline gives CDR1 SGHTA, CDR2 FQGNSA. For the CDR3, the DNA is TGTGCCAGCAGCTTACAGCCGAGCTCTGGAAACACCATATATTTT. Translated: CASSLQPSSGNTIYF.

This chain joins TRBV30 and TRBJ2-5; D possibly corresponds to TRBD2 (6 bases). Between the trimmed V and J ends, which lost 5 bases and 5 bases, there was a span of 15 bases. Germline CDR1 reads GTSNPN; CDR2 reads SVGIG (reference sequence). CDR3 length equals 13 residues. The CDR3 DNA sequence: TGTGCCTGGGGAGGGACCTTAGGGGAGACCCAGTACTTC. Translated, it gives CAWGGTLGETQYF. The full variable domain, rest sourced from reference TRBV30 and TRBJ2-5, is SQTIHQWPATLVQPVGSPLSLECTVEGTSNPNLYWYRQAAGRGLQLLFYSVGIGQISSEVPQNLSASRPQDRQFILSSKKLLLSDSGFYLCAWGGTLGETQYFGPGTRLLVL.

This sequence joins TRBV20-1 and TRBJ2-7; D is possibly TRBD2 (5 bases). The CDR3 length is 13 residues. CDR1 and CDR2 (germline): DFQATT, SNEGSKA (reference sequence). Trimming cost V 1 base and J 1 base, with 8 bases left between them. Written as DNA, the CDR3 is TGCAGTGCTAGAGGGCGACTATCCTACGAGCAGTACTTC. Translated, it gives CSARGRLSYEQYF.

This clonotype showed up just a few times. At one end the junction does not follow the germline gene, possibly because of a read error. The gene calls are TRBV7-7 and TRBJ2-5; D unclear. There are 13 residues in the CDR3. Germline CDR1 SSHAT, CDR2 FNYEAQ (reference sequence). As DNA, the CDR3 is TGTGCTAGCAGCTTACTTAGGCAAGAGACCCAGTACTTC. It translates to CASSLLRQETQYF.

The J gene is TRBJ2-3, the V gene TRBV5-1, with 10 bases fitting TRBD2. The CDR3 length is 16 residues. CDR1 is SGHRS and CDR2 is YFSETQ in the germline V gene. V trimming: 1 base; J trimming: 1 base; junction bases outside the gene matches: 3. The CDR3 is CASSLLAGGRTDTQYF. CDR3 sequence (DNA): TGCGCCAGCAGCTTGTTAGCGGGGGGACGCACAGATACGCAGTATTTT.

This clonotype turned up a few times. The DNA of the CDR3 is TGTGCCACCAGCAGAGATAGGAGGCAGAACACTGAAGCTTTCTTT. It codes for CATSRDRRQNTEAFF. This chain joins TRBV15 and TRBJ1-1; D gene uncertain. Germline lookup yields CDR1 LNHNV and CDR2 YYDKDF (reference sequence). Trimming removed 0 bases from V and 1 base from J, with 9 bases in between. The CDR3 totals 15 residues.

The chain recombines TRBV7-7 with TRBJ2-2; 8 bases map to TRBD1. Germline V gene data show CDR1 as SSHAT and CDR2 as FNYEAQ (reference sequence). With V trimmed by 6 bases and J by 6 bases, 12 bases remained unmatched. This CDR3 is built from 16 residues. The CDR3 DNA is TGTGCCAGCAGTCTCGGACAGGGTGTTTTCGCCGGGGAGCTGTTTTTT. Its protein is CASSLGQGVFAGELFF.

The chain joins TRBV12-3 or TRBV12-4 to TRBJ2-3; D not certain. There are 12 residues in the CDR3. V lost 8 bases and J 4 bases, leaving 10 bases between the germline ends. CDR3 in amino acids: CASDPVSDTQYF. Written as DNA, the CDR3 is TGTGCCAGCGACCCGGTCTCAGATACGCAGTATTTT.

The chain is built from TRBV6-2 or TRBV6-3 and TRBJ2-1; the D is unclear. V shed 4 bases and J shed 1 base, with 11 bases lying between them. Germline V gives CDR1 MNHEY, CDR2 SVGEGT. CDR3 length: 15 amino acids. The CDR3 loop is CASSSAALSYNEQFF. Written as DNA, the CDR3 is TGTGCCAGCAGTTCCGCGGCACTATCCTACAATGAGCAGTTCTTC.

This clonotype turned up a few times. The chain couples TRBV3-1 to TRBJ2-5; D ambiguous. The CDR3 spans 14 residues. CDR1 and CDR2 from the germline V gene are LGHDT and YNNKEL (reference sequence). The ends were cut back, 4 bases at V and 4 bases at J, with 13 bases in the middle. The DNA of the CDR3 is TGTGCCAGCAGCCCAGGATTGAGGCGAGAGACCCAGTACTTC. Translation gives CASSPGLRRETQYF.